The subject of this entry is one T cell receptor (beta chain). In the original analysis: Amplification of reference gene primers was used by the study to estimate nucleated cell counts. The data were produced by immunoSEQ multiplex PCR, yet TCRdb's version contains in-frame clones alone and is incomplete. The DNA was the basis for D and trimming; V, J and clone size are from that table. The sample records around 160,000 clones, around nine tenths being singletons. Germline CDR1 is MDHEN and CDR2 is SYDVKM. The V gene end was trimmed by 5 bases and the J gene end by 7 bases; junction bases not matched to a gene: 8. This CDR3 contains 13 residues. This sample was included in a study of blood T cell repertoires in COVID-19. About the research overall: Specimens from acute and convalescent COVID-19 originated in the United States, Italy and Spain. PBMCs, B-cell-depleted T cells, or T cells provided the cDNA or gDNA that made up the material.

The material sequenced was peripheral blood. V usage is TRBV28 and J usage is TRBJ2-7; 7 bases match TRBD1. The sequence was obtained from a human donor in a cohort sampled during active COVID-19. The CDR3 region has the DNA TGTGCCAGCAGTCTGGACAGGCTGGGGGAGCAGTACTTC. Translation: CASSLDRLGEQYF.